The table lists the clone carrying this T cell receptor (beta chain) with a few counts. No antigen is known for it. The sample originates from a study of response to subunit inactivated influenza vaccine. Study results and limitations: There was a suggestion from the authors that each seasonal influenza vaccination recruits few new T cells.

TCRdb analysed the RT-PCR reads with MiXCR anew, one entry per CDR3 protein. This table has around 500,000 distinct CDR3 sequences, roughly 9.8% appearing once. V lost 5 bases and J 0 bases, leaving 8 bases between the germline ends. From germline, CDR1 is MNHNS and CDR2 SASEGT. The CDR3 extends over 15 amino acids. The chain joins TRBV6-1 to TRBJ2-6, with D hard to call. The input for sequencing was PBMCs from blood, taken roughly 48 days after vaccination. The source is a man aged 45-60 years who received an inactivated influenza vaccine. The CDR3 DNA sequence: TGTGCCAGCAGTCCCGCCCCCTCTGGGGCCAACGTCCTGACTTTC. Amino acid sequence: CASSPAPSGANVLTF.